This entry describes one T cell receptor (beta chain). Its antigen remains unidentified. Base qualities are missing; no much larger clone stands one base away. This entry comes from a study of blood T cells in healthy people across ages (dated by TCRdb to the mid-2010s). Background on the whole study: Template switching captured roughly one uniquely barcoded TCR beta cDNA molecule per two T cells in model experiments. To track age-related changes in TCR beta repertoire diversity, the study relied on deep sequencing normalized with unique cDNA molecular identifiers. The donors were split into four age groups: young (average 16 years), middle-aged (39), aged (about 62) and long-lived (about 74). To avoid experimental bias, donors of different ages were distributed randomly across sequencing lanes. Two additional independent replicas of 1 million unique cDNA reads from the same blood draw were analyzed for two donors (one aged 18 to 30 and one aged 80 or older).

Receptor amplification or capture employed 5' RACE. Data came from an Illumina HiSeq 2500. A second roughly 7 to 11 cycle PCR used a sample-barcoded 5' primer and a J-beta primer mix. Each TCR beta cDNA molecule received a unique molecular identifier from a template-switch 5' adaptor carrying 12 random nucleotides. Each sample yielded at least 3 million CDR3-containing paired-end reads. The Mint cDNA synthesis kit, primed by a TRBC-specific oligonucleotide, was used to synthesize first-strand cDNA from all RNA. After uracil-DNA glycosylase treatment, a first 18-cycle PCR used universal primers M1SS and BC2_uni_R on all cDNA. Under the source paper's analysis protocol: Normalization of each sample was performed by random selection of 1 million high-quality reads, each carrying a distinct molecular identifier. Instead of being binned into consensus sequences, reads that shared molecular identifiers were thrown out. MiTCR, run with a Q25 quality threshold and the strictest error-elimination algorithm, handled CDR3 identification, clonotype clustering and error correction. Lower-bound total TCR beta diversity was estimated with a nonparametric unseen species model using Euler transformation. TCRdb ran its own pipeline on the public reads, namely fastp trimming at Q25 and MiXCR clone calling, and kept in-frame beta chains. CDR3 protein sequences are deduplicated, and each keeps its most common genes and DNA. Clone size and V and J calls follow TCRdb, not the original study. The sample profile shows under 2 million distinct CDR3 sequences; 34% of them were found once. Together, the top ten hold about 10% of the sample.

The investigation overall reported the following: Observed TCR beta diversity per million T cells fell roughly linearly with age, and a significant reduction was already apparent by age around 40. Observed TCR beta diversity correlated strongly with the percentage of naive T cells measured by flow cytometry. Total diversity estimates from one million sequenced T cells were considered lower bounds and underestimates. Compared with the aged group, more naive CD4+ T cells, fewer expanded clones and increased TCR diversity were shown by the long-lived group, suggesting age selection. Because profiling used bulk unsorted PBMCs, naive and antigen-experienced compartments could not be compared conclusively. Because donor CMV infection status was unknown, age-related changes in expanded clonotypes were potentially confounded.

Looking up the germline V gene (reference sequence) yields CDR1 MNHNY and CDR2 SVGAGI. V and J lose 11 bases and 0 bases, and a span of 11 bases separates them. The CDR3 starts with the cysteine, ends with the phenylalanine, and has 12 residues. Only the CDR3 portion is preserved as DNA: 36 bases, with reading frame beginning at the first base. Systemically healthy Caucasian individuals from Russia, approximately 39 in total and aged about 6 to 95 years, were included as donors. About 9.8 milliliters of peripheral blood were drawn from each donor into EDTA-treated Vacutainer tubes. Ficoll-Paque density-gradient centrifugation was used to isolate PBMCs, with at least 6.5 million obtained per sample. Total RNA, at least 6 micrograms per sample, was extracted from PBMCs with Trizol reagent. For every donor, an aliquot of PBMCs went through flow cytometry to measure the percentages of naive CD45RAhigh/CD27high T cells.

The TCR was taken from a woman aged 30 to 39 in good health. Sequenced sample: blood. This chain is built from TRBV6-6 and TRBJ2-7; the D gene is perhaps TRBD1, from 7 matching bases. The nucleotide sequence reads as follows: TGTGCCGGCGGGACAGACTCCTACGAGCAGTACTTC. Its translation reads: CAGGTDSYEQYF.